These 10 T cell receptor beta chains came from one sample sequenced in a study of healthy donors' naive CD4 and CD8 T cells. A linear amplification protocol produced the TCR libraries from 500 ng of total RNA. TCRdb processed the reads anew with MiXCR; each CDR3 protein has one entry. This table holds 200,000 or so distinct CDR3 sequences, around 74% found once. What was sequenced was naive CD4+ and CD8+ T cells sorted from blood, pooled from several donors. The receptors come from a pool of human donors in good health; the sample pools cells from several healthy donors.

CDR3 in DNA: TGTGCCATCAGTGAGGGACAGGGAAATGAAAAACTGTTTTTT. Its protein is CAISEGQGNEKLFF. V is TRBV10-3 and J is TRBJ1-4, with TRBD1 matching over 8 bases. The CDR3 is 14 amino acids. In germline, CDR1 is ENHRY, CDR2 SYGVKD. V lost 2 bases, J lost 5 bases, and 1 base stayed unmatched.

This clonotype has just a few counts. V is TRBV29-1 and J is TRBJ2-7, with TRBD1 identical over 7 bases. CDR1 is SQVTM, CDR2 ANQGSEA, per germline. This CDR3 comprises 14 residues. V was clipped by 2 bases and J by 3 bases; unmatched bases: 7. The CDR3 region has the DNA TGCAGCGTTGAAAAGACAGGGATGGGCTACGAGCAGTACTTC. This translates into CSVEKTGMGYEQYF.

The chain recombines TRBV19 with TRBJ2-7; 8 bases fit TRBD1. Germline CDR1 LNHDA, CDR2 SQIVND (reference sequence). Unmatched junction bases numbered 16, after V lost 3 bases and J lost 0 bases. The CDR3 spans 19 residues. This CDR3 is CASSIGDRSPRDCSYEQYF. CDR3 bases: TGTGCCAGTAGTATTGGGGACAGGAGCCCGAGGGATTGCTCCTACGAGCAGTACTTC.

The chain links TRBV19 to TRBJ2-7; D might be TRBD2 (6 bases). This CDR3 spans 14 amino acids. The V and J ends lost 3 bases and 3 bases respectively, with 12 bases between them. The germline V gene has CDR1 LNHDA and CDR2 SQIVND (reference sequence). CDR3 sequence reads: CASSIFATSYEQYF. DNA of the CDR3: TGTGCCAGTAGTATTTTCGCGACTAGCTACGAGCAGTACTTC.

The chain has TRBV6-6 and TRBJ2-3, with D perhaps matching TRBD2 (6 bases). Germline V gene lookup returns CDR1 MNHNY and CDR2 SVGAGI (reference sequence). Trimming took off 5 bases at V and 5 bases at J, with 20 bases between the two ends. This CDR3 comprises 16 residues. The CDR3 loop is CASSSRAGKGGDTQYF. The CDR3 nucleotides are TGTGCCAGCAGTAGTCGGGCGGGTAAGGGAGGAGATACGCAGTATTTT.

This chain links TRBV27 with TRBJ1-1, with a weak D call TRBD1 (5 bases). The CDR3 contains 14 residues. CDR1 and CDR2 from the germline V gene are MNHEY and SMNVEV (reference sequence). V was clipped by 4 bases and J by 3 bases, with 12 bases between them. CDR3 sequence reads: CASSSGTLYTEAFF. The CDR3 nucleotides read TGTGCCAGCAGTTCCGGGACTCTCTACACTGAAGCTTTCTTT.

This chain links TRBV29-1 with TRBJ2-7; D not certain. Germline V gene data show CDR1 as SQVTM and CDR2 as ANQGSEA. Trimming removed 5 bases from V and 0 bases from J, with 8 bases in between. This CDR3 comprises 12 residues. Here the CDR3 DNA reads TGCAGCGTTTTGGCAGACTCCTACGAGCAGTACTTC. It encodes CSVLADSYEQYF.

This clonotype has at least ten counts. The rearrangement uses TRBV29-1 and TRBJ1-2; TRBD1 agrees at 7 bases. The germline gives CDR1 SQVTM, CDR2 ANQGSEA. This CDR3 is 16 amino acids long. V shed 6 bases, J shed 3 bases, and the junction held 16 bases outside the gene matches. This CDR3 reads CSVVTRTGQLHYGYTF. CDR3 DNA sequence: TGCAGCGTCGTGACCCGGACAGGTCAGCTTCACTATGGCTACACCTTC.

The rearrangement joins TRBV29-1 to TRBJ2-5, with TRBD1 matching 11 bases. Trimming at V came to 6 bases and at J to 1 base, leaving 1 base not matched to a gene. Per the germline V gene, CDR1 is SQVTM and CDR2 is ANQGSEA. CDR3 length: 13 residues. The CDR3 region has the DNA TGCAGCGTGGACAGGGGGCCCCAAGAGACCCAGTACTTC. Translated, it gives CSVDRGPQETQYF.

V gene TRBV27 combines with J gene TRBJ2-3; D could derive from TRBD1 or TRBD2 (6 bases each). Trimming removed 5 bases from V and 4 bases from J, with 19 bases in between. In germline, CDR1 is MNHEY, CDR2 SMNVEV (reference sequence). The CDR3 contains 16 residues. The CDR3 reads CASSPRLVRGADTQYF. DNA of the CDR3: TGTGCCAGCAGTCCGCGACTAGTAAGGGGGGCAGATACGCAGTATTTT.